The 5 T cell receptor beta chains listed next were all sequenced from one sample in a study of T cell responses to AZD1222 COVID-19 vaccine. Clones were read by immunoSEQ multiplex PCR, and TCRdb kept only the in-frame ones, dropping some. The sample records under 150,000 clones, about 88% being singletons. The sample consisted of peripheral blood, taken 28 days after the second AZD1222 dose. Receptors originate from an adult who received the AZD1222 COVID-19 vaccine.

V gene TRBV7-2 combines with J gene TRBJ1-2, with 8 positions matching TRBD1. CDR3 length: 14 amino acids. Looked up from germline, CDR1 is SGHTA and CDR2 is FQGNSA. V gave up 5 bases and J gave up 3 bases; unmatched junction bases: 5. The CDR3 DNA reads as TGTGCCAGCAGCCCGGACAGGGACGACTATGGCTACACCTTC. It yields the protein CASSPDRDDYGYTF.

This clone was observed a single time. The CDR3 bases are TGTGCTAGTGGTGGGGGCGGGGCGTCAGATACGCAGTATTTT. Its protein is CASGGGGASDTQYF. The chain recombines TRBV12-5 with TRBJ2-3, with D perhaps TRBD1 or TRBD2 (6 bases each). The CDR3 spans 14 residues. Germline CDR1 is LGHNT and CDR2 is FRNRAP. V was cut by 5 bases and J by 4 bases, with 13 bases left in between.

This chain joins TRBV14 and TRBJ1-4, with a weak D call TRBD1 (5 bases). In germline, CDR1 is SGHDN, CDR2 FVKESK. There are 17 residues in the CDR3. Trimming shortened V by 4 bases and J by 7 bases, and 22 bases separated the two germline ends. CDR3 sequence reads: CASSPQWGVAGSEKLFF. Here the CDR3 DNA reads TGTGCCAGCAGCCCGCAATGGGGGGTGGCTGGGAGTGAAAAACTGTTTTTT.

The rearrangement links TRBV11-2 to TRBJ1-1, with D possibly TRBD1 on 5 matching bases. There are 15 residues in the CDR3. The V and J ends lost 4 bases and 1 base respectively, with 13 bases between them. From germline, CDR1 is SGHAT and CDR2 FQNNGV. CDR3 DNA: TGTGCCAGCAGCTCTAGGGGAGGGCGGAACACTGAAGCTTTCTTT. It yields the protein CASSSRGGRNTEAFF.

The chain employs TRBV15 and TRBJ1-1; no definite D call. The CDR3 is 15 residues long. CDR1 LNHNV and CDR2 YYDKDF come from the germline V gene (reference sequence). The V end lost 0 bases, the J end lost 8 bases, and 16 bases lay between the germline ends. The CDR3: CATSRDLNFGREAFF. The CDR3 DNA sequence: TGTGCCACCAGCAGAGATCTCAACTTTGGTAGGGAAGCTTTCTTT.